These T cell receptor beta chains were read from a single sample in a study of blood T cell repertoires in COVID-19. Using immunoSEQ multiplex PCR, the repertoire was profiled, and TCRdb retains in-frame clones only, with some absent. The data hold hundreds of thousands of clones, with around four fifths observed a single time. The sample comprised peripheral blood. The receptors here all came from a woman aged 50 to 65 with active or convalescent COVID-19. CDR3s include the opening cysteine and the closing phenylalanine or tryptophan.

j_gene,v_gene,CDR3aa
TRBJ2-7,TRBV9,CASSATPGQFGEQYF
TRBJ1-1,TRBV10-3,CAISDPKTWPNTEAFF
TRBJ2-5,TRBV15,CATSLAFGSVETQYF
TRBJ2-7,TRBV2,CASTTGPEGEQYF
TRBJ1-2,TRBV6-1,CASSEQGIYGYTF
TRBJ1-5,TRBV6-6,CASSLGGLNQPQHF
TRBJ1-1,TRBV3-1/TRBV3-2,CASSHLLRGDTEAFF
TRBJ1-3,TRBV2,CATSGQLSSGNTIYF
TRBJ1-2,TRBV3-1/TRBV3-2,CASSQPDRGRGYTF
TRBJ2-7,TRBV10-3,CAISGRDRGSRYYEQYF
TRBJ2-1,TRBV5-4,CASSLGREPSYNEQFF
TRBJ2-1,TRBV11-2,CASSLDPGGVNEQFF
TRBJ1-5,TRBV2,CASRDRAGQPQHF
TRBJ2-5,TRBV20-1,CSASRQGVGETQYF
TRBJ2-1,TRBV7-3,CASSLQGGNEQFF
TRBJ2-1,TRBV9,CASSVRLADYNEQFF
TRBJ2-1,TRBV4-1,CASSQRWGQYNEQFF
TRBJ1-2,TRBV25-1,CASSPPGNYGYTF
TRBJ2-7,TRBV5-1,CASSLAPGQGYEQYF
TRBJ2-5,TRBV29-1,CSVEVHTPQGGYQETQYF
TRBJ2-7,TRBV7-8,CASSLPWGDSYEQYF
TRBJ2-7,TRBV9,CASSVGTSGSAYEQYF
TRBJ2-1,TRBV9,CASRADREQFF
TRBJ2-1,TRBV14,CASSHMQPKGLVYNEQFF
TRBJ1-1,TRBV18,CASSPSRDRVDTEAFF
TRBJ2-7,TRBV5-1,CASTNSGSDEQYF
TRBJ1-3,TRBV6-1,CASSERQVPGNTIYF